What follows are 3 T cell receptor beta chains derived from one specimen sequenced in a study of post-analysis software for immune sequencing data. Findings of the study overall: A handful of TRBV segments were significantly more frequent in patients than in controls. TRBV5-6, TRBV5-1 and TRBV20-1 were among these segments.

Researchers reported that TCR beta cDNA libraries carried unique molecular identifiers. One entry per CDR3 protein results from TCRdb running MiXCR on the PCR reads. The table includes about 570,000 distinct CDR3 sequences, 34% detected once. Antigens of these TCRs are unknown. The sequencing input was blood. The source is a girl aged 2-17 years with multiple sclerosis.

CDR3 residues: CASSLRDSISYEQYF. CDR3 in DNA: TGTGCCAGCAGCTTGAGGGACAGCATCTCCTACGAGCAGTACTTC. The chain has TRBV7-2 and TRBJ2-7; 7 bases fit TRBD1. With 3 bases clipped from V and 0 bases from J, the junction kept 5 bases outside the gene matches. This CDR3 contains 15 residues. The germline CDR1 and CDR2 sequences are SGHTA and FQGNSA.

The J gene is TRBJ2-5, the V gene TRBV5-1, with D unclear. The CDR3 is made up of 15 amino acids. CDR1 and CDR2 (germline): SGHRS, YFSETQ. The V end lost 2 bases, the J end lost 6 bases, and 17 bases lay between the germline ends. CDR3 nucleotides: TGCGCCAGCAGCTTTTCGGGCGTCGGCGAGAAGACCCAGTACTTC. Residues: CASSFSGVGEKTQYF.

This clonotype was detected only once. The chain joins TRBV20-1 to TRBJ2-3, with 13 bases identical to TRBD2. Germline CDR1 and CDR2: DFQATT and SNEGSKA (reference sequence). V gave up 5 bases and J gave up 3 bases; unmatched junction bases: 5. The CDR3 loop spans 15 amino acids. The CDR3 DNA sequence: TGCAGTGCTGAACTAGCGGGGGGGCCAACAGATACGCAGTATTTT. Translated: CSAELAGGPTDTQYF.